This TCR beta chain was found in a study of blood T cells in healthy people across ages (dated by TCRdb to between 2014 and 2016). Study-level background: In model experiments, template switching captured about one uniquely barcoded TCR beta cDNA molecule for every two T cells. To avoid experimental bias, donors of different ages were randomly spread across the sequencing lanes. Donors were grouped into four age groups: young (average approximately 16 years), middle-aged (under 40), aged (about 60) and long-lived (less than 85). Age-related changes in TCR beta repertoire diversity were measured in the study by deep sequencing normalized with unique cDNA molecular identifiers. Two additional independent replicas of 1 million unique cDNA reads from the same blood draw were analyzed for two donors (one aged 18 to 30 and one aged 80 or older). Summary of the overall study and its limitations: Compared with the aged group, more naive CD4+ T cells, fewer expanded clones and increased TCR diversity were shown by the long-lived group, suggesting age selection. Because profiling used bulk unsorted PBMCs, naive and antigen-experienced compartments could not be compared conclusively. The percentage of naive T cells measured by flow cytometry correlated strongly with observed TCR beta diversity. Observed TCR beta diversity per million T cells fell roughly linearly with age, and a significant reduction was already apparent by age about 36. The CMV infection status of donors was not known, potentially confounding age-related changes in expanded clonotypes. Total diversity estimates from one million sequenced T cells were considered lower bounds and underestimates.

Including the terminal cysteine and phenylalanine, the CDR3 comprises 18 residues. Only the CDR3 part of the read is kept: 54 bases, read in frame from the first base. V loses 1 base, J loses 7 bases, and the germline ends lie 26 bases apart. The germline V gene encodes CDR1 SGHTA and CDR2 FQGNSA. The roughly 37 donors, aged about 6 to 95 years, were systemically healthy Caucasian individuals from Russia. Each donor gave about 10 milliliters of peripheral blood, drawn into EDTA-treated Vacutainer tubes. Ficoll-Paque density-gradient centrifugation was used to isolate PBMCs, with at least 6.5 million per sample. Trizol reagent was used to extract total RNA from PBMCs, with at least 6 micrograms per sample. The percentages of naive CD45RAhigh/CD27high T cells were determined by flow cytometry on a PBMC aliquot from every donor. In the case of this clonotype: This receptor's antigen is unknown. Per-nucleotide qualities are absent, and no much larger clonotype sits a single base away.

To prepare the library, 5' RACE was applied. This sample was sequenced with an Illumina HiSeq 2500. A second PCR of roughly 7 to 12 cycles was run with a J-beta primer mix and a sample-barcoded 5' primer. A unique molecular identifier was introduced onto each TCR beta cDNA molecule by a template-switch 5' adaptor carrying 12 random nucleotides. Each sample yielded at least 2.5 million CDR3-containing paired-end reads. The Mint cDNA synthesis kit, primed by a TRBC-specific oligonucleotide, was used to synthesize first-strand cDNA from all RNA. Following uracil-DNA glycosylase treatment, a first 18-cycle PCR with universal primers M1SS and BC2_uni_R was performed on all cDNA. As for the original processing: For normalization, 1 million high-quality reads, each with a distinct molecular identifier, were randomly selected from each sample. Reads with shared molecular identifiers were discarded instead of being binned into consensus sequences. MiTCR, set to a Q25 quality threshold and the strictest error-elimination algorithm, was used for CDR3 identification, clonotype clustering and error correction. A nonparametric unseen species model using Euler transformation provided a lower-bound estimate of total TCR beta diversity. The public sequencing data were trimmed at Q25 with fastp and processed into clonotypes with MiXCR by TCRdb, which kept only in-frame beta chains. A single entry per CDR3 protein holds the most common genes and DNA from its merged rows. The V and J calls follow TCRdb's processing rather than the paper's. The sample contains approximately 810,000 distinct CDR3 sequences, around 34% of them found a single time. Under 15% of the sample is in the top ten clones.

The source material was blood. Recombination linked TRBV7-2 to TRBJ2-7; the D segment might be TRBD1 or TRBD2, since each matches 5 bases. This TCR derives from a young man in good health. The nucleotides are TGTGCCAGCAGCTTAGGACTGGACAAGCCCGTCGAGGGAAGGGAGCAGTACTTC. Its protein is CASSLGLDKPVEGREQYF.